The TCR beta chain described here comes from a study of cytomegalovirus exposure and HLA in healthy donors. Study-wide background: The Caucasian-associated ancestry cluster contained 81% of the roughly 400 genotyped donors. General study results and limits: It is likely that the observed cluster of highly shared sequence variants was a sequencing artifact. The study recorded 150 to 200 TCR beta chains that were cytomegalovirus-associated.

Notes on this clone: Its antigen is still unknown.

Use of 60 Vbeta and 13 Jbeta primers characterized the PCR. Only in-frame clones appear in the TCRdb table, and some are missing; sequencing was by immunoSEQ multiplex PCR. Seen here are 150,000 to 200,000 clones, 65% to 75% observed once, and the top ten hold 1.5%. V was cut by 6 bases and J by 1 base, with 15 bases left in between. From germline, CDR1 is SQVTM and CDR2 ANQGSEA. The CDR3 consists of 14 residues. This sequence joins TRBV29-1 and TRBJ1-1; weak D call: TRBD1 (5 bases). The sequenced sample consisted of PBMCs. The TCR sequence derives from a girl aged 5 to 17 in good health and CMV-seronegative. The CDR3 bases are TGCAGCGTGGGACTTATGAGGGAGAACACTGAAGCTTTCTTT. Translating it yields CSVGLMRENTEAFF. The whole variable domain, remainder taken from reference TRBV29-1 and TRBJ1-1, is SAVISQKPSRDICQRGTSLTIQCQVDSQVTMMFWYRQQPGQSLTLIATANQGSEATYESGFVIDKFPISRPNLTFSTLTVSNMSPEDSSIYLCSVGLMRENTEAFFGQGTRLTVV.